The rows below give T cell receptor beta chains drawn from one sample of a study of T cells after posttransplantation cyclophosphamide. Generated by immunoSEQ multiplex PCR, the TCRdb table keeps only in-frame clones and is missing some. The sample includes about 16,000 clones, roughly 94% of them seen just once. Specimen: naive CD4+ T cells sorted from blood. These receptors were obtained from a woman aged 50 to 65 in good health and a related stem cell transplant donor. Both conserved end residues are part of each CDR3. The order of the fields is D gene, J gene, V gene, clone size, CDR3 DNA, CDR3 protein. D genes are given only for firm matches. Rows give clone size only sometimes, using once, few, many, or a class for an expanded clone.

>NA|TRBJ1-2|TRBV30|NA
TGTGCCTGGACCGCCGGCGGGGGGTGGGGTGGCTACACCTTC
CAWTAGGGWGGYTF
>TRBD2|TRBJ2-1|TRBV5-1|NA
TGCGCCAGCAGCTTGGGGTCGCTAGCGGCCTACAATGAGCAGTTCTTC
CASSLGSLAAYNEQFF
>NA|TRBJ1-1|TRBV27|NA
TGTGCCAGCCGAGTTTCCCCCCTGACAGCCATGAACACTGAAGCTTTCTTT
CASRVSPLTAMNTEAFF
>TRBD1|TRBJ2-7|TRBV19|NA
TGTGCCAGTAGTATAAGGGGTCGGGACAGGGAGAGCTCCTACGAGCAGTACTTC
CASSIRGRDRESSYEQYF
>NA|TRBJ2-7|TRBV19|NA
TGTGCCAGTAGTTCAATCGGCTACGAGCAGTACTTC
CASSSIGYEQYF
>NA|TRBJ2-3|TRBV11-3|NA
TGTGCCAGCAGCTTAGGTCTTTGGGCTAGCGAGGAGGACACAGATACGCAGTATTTT
CASSLGLWASEEDTDTQYF
>TRBD1|TRBJ2-2|TRBV10-2|NA
TGCGCCAGCAGTCACCCGGGACAGGGGTCCGCAAGAGCCGGGGAGCTGTTTTTT
CASSHPGQGSARAGELFF
>NA|TRBJ2-1|TRBV5-5|NA
TGTGCCAGCAGCTTCTTAGCGGATCTCTACAATGAGCAGTTCTTC
CASSFLADLYNEQFF
>TRBD2|TRBJ2-2|TRBV30|NA
TGTGCCTGGAACTCAGCGGGGGACACCGGGGAGCTGTTTTTT
CAWNSAGDTGELFF
>NA|TRBJ2-7|TRBV6-1|once
TGTGCCAGCAGGAGATCGGGTCCGCAGTACTACGAGCAGTACTTC
CASRRSGPQYYEQYF
>NA|TRBJ1-5|TRBV27|NA
TGTGCCAGCAGTTTATCTAGGTGGGCGGGGGCCCAGCATTTT
CASSLSRWAGAQHF
>TRBD1|TRBJ2-7|TRBV19|NA
TGTGCCAGTAGTATTCGACGGACAGGGGGAGAAGAGCAGTACTTC
CASSIRRTGGEEQYF
>TRBD1|TRBJ1-2|TRBV4-1|once
TGCGCCAGCAGAAAGACAGGGGACGCTGGCTACACCTTC
CASRKTGDAGYTF
>TRBD2|TRBJ2-1|TRBV27|once
TGTGCCAGCAGTTCGGCCGGCGGGAGTTACAATGAGCAGTTCTTC
CASSSAGGSYNEQFF
>NA|TRBJ2-7|TRBV28|NA
TGTACCAGCAGTTTATTTGCGGGAAGCAACGAGCAGTACTTC
CTSSLFAGSNEQYF
>NA|TRBJ2-7|TRBV30|NA
TGTGCCTGGAGTGGAGATTTTAGGGGAACCTACGAGCAGTACTTC
CAWSGDFRGTYEQYF
>TRBD2|TRBJ2-3|TRBV6-4|NA
TGTGCCAGCAGTGACGGGCTAGCGGGAGGGTCAGATACGCAGTATTTT
CASSDGLAGGSDTQYF
>NA|TRBJ2-5|TRBV11-1|NA
TGTGCCAGCAGCTTAGACTACAGGGTAAAGACCCAGTACTTC
CASSLDYRVKTQYF
>NA|TRBJ2-1|TRBV6-1|NA
TGTGCCAGCAGTGAAGTCCATGGCCTCGAGCAGTTCTTC
CASSEVHGLEQFF
>NA|TRBJ2-5|TRBV19|NA
TGTGCCAGTACGAATTTACCGGGACAAGAACAAGAGACCCAGTACTTC
CASTNLPGQEQETQYF
>TRBD2|TRBJ2-1|TRBV29-1|NA
TGCAGCGTTGAGAGGAGCGGGACTGAGCAGTTCTTC
CSVERSGTEQFF
>TRBD1|TRBJ1-3|TRBV5-6|NA
TGTGCCAGCAGCACCCTGGACAGGGGCCTCTCTGGAAACACCATATATTTT
CASSTLDRGLSGNTIYF
>TRBD1|TRBJ2-7|TRBV5-4|NA
TGTGCCAGCAGCCTCGGGACAGGGGGTCTCTACGAGCAGTACTTC
CASSLGTGGLYEQYF
>TRBD1|TRBJ2-3|TRBV7-9|NA
TGTGCCAGCAGCAAAGGACAGGTTAGCACAGATACGCAGTATTTT
CASSKGQVSTDTQYF
>NA|TRBJ1-1|TRBV6-5|NA
TGTGCCAGCAGTTACTGGGGGGTTGAGAACACTGAAGCTTTCTTT
CASSYWGVENTEAFF
>NA|TRBJ2-5|TRBV2|NA
TGTGCCAGCAAGAGCGCAGACCAAGAGACCCAGTACTTC
CASKSADQETQYF
>NA|TRBJ2-5|TRBV7-6|NA
TGTGCCAGCACCCGGGTCAGTGGTCAAGAGACCCAGTACTTC
CASTRVSGQETQYF
>NA|TRBJ2-1|TRBV5-1|NA
TGCGCCAGCAGCCGGGCCCCGACGGAGGCCTACAATGAGCAGTTCTTC
CASSRAPTEAYNEQFF
>TRBD2|TRBJ2-3|TRBV27|NA
TGTGCCAGCAGTGTACTAGCGGGAGGCCCAGATACGCAGTATTTT
CASSVLAGGPDTQYF
>NA|TRBJ2-3|TRBV9|NA
TGTGCCAGCAGCGTAGCCAGGGGTGATACGCAGTATTTT
CASSVARGDTQYF
>NA|TRBJ2-7|TRBV30|NA
TGTGCCTGGAACAGGGACGCCTACGAGCAGTACTTC
CAWNRDAYEQYF
>TRBD1|TRBJ2-7|TRBV2|NA
TGTGCCAGCAGGAGGACAGGGAACGAGCAGTACTTC
CASRRTGNEQYF
>TRBD1|TRBJ1-5|TRBV19|NA
TGTGCCAGTAGTATTAATGGAGACAGGGACCAGCCCCAGCATTTT
CASSINGDRDQPQHF
>NA|TRBJ1-1|TRBV27|once
TGTGCCAGCAGTTTTTTACAGGGAACTGAAGCTTTCTTT
CASSFLQGTEAFF
>NA|TRBJ2-5|TRBV19|NA
TGTGCCAGTCAGGCGGGCCCCCAGGAGACCCAGTACTTC
CASQAGPQETQYF
>TRBD2|TRBJ2-3|TRBV27|once
TGTGCCAGCAGTTTATCGACTAGCGGGCGCACAGATACGCAGTATTTT
CASSLSTSGRTDTQYF
>NA|TRBJ1-1|TRBV5-1|NA
TGCGCCACCTCTCAGGGGTCCAGGACTGAAGCTTTCTTT
CATSQGSRTEAFF
>NA|TRBJ2-1|TRBV7-3|NA
TGTGCCAGCAGCTCAAGCTCCTGGGGCGGCAATGAGCAGTTCTTC
CASSSSSWGGNEQFF
>NA|TRBJ2-7|TRBV4-3|NA
TGCGCCAGCAGCCAATCGACTGGGGGCGCGGGTGAGCAGTACTTC
CASSQSTGGAGEQYF
>NA|TRBJ1-1|TRBV5-1|NA
TGCGCCAGCAGCTTGGGGTCCCGCACAGGGAGGGGAACTGAAGCTTTCTTT
CASSLGSRTGRGTEAFF
>NA|TRBJ1-5|TRBV30|NA
TGTGCCTGGAGCGGCGGGGGACAGCCCCAGCATTTT
CAWSGGGQPQHF
>NA|TRBJ2-5|TRBV10-2|NA
TGCGCCAGCAGTGAGCCCTGGCAGAGGGGGAGAGAGGCCATCCAGTACTTC
CASSEPWQRGREAIQYF